A single TCR beta chain is shown here with its context. RNA amounts of roughly 0.45 to 1 ug underwent reverse transcription with random hexamers. Each CDR3 protein gets one entry after TCRdb re-called the immunoSEQ multiplex PCR reads with MiXCR. Here the sample spans 130,000 to 150,000 distinct CDR3 sequences, approximately 95% being singletons. This sample was included in a study of CD8 T cells in Susac syndrome. The CDR3 totals 13 residues. V was clipped by 2 bases and J by 4 bases, with 8 bases between them. Per the germline V gene, CDR1 is SGHAT and CDR2 is FQNNGV. Sequencing was done on a sample of CD8+ T cells from PBMCs. V and J are TRBV11-2 and TRBJ1-1; D not certain. This TCR was recovered from a human donor in good health. The CDR3: CASSLMGFTEAFF. CDR3 DNA sequence: TGTGCCAGCAGCTTAATGGGGTTCACTGAAGCTTTCTTT.